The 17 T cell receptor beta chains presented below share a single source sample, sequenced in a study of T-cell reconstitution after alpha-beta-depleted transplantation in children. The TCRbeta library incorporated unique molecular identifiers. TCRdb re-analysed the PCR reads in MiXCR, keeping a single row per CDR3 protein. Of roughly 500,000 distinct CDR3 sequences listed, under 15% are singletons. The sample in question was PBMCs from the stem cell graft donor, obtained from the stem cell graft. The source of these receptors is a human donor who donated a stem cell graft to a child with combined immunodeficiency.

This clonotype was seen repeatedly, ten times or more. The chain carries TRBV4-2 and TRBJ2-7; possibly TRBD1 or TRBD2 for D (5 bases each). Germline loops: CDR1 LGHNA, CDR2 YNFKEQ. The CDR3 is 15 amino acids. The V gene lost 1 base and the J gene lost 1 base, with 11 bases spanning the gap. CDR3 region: CASSQGDGESYEQYF. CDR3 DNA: TGTGCCAGCAGCCAAGGGGACGGCGAGTCCTACGAGCAGTACTTC.

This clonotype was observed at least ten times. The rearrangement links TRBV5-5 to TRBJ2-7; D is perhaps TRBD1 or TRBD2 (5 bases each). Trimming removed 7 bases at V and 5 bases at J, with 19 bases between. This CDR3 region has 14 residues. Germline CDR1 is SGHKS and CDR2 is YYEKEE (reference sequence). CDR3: CASLRGDVWDEQYF. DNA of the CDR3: TGTGCCAGCCTCCGAGGGGACGTATGGGACGAGCAGTACTTC.

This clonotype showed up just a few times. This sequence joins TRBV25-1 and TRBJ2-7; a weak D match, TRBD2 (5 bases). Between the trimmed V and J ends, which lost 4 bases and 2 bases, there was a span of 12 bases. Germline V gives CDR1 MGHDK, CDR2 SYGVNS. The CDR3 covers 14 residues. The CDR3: CASSATSFPYEQYF. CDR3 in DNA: TGTGCCAGCAGTGCCACTAGTTTCCCCTACGAGCAGTACTTC.

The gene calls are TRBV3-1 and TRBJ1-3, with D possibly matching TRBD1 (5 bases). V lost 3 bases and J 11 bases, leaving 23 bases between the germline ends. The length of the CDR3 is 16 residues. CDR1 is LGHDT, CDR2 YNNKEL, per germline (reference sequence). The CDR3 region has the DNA TGTGCCAGCAGCCAGCCAGATGACAGTACAAAACGGCCCATATATTTT. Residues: CASSQPDDSTKRPIYF.

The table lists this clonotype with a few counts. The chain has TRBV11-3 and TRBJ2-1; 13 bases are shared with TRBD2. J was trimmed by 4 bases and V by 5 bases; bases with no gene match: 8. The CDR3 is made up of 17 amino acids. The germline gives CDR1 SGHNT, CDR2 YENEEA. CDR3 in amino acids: CASSPRTSGSPYNEQFF. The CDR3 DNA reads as TGTGCCAGCAGCCCTCGGACTAGCGGGAGCCCATACAATGAGCAGTTCTTC. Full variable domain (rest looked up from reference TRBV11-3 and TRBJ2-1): EAGVVQSPRYKIIEKKQPVAFWCNPISGHNTLYWYLQNLGQGPELLIRYENEEAVDDSQLPKDRFSAERLKGVDSTLKIQPAELGDSAVYLCASSPRTSGSPYNEQFFGPGTRLTVL.

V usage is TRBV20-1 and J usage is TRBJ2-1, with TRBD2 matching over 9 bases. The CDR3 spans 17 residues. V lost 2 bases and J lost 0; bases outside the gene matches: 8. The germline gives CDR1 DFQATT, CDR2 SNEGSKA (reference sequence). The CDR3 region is CSARLTGGRASYNEQFF. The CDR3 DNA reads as TGCAGTGCTAGACTCACTGGCGGGAGGGCCTCCTACAATGAGCAGTTCTTC.

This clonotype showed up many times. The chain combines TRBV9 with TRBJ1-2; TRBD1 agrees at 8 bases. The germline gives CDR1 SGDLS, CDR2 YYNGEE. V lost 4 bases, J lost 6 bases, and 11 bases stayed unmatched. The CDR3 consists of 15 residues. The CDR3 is CASSFPGRGPDGYTF. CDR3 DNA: TGTGCCAGCAGCTTCCCGGGCAGGGGGCCTGATGGCTACACCTTC.

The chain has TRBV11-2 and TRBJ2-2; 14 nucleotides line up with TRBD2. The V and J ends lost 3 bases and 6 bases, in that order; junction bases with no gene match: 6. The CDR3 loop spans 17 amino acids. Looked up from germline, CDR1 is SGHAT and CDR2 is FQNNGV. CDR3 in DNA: TGTGCCAGCAGCTTGGGACTAGCGGGAGAGTTATCCGGGGAGCTGTTTTTT. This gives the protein CASSLGLAGELSGELFF.

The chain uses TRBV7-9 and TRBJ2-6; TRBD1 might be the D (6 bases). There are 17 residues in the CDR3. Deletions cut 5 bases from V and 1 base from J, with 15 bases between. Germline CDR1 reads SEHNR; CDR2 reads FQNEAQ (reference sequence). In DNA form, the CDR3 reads TGTGCCAGCAGCCCAGGGGTTAAGGTGTCTGGGGCCAACGTCCTGACTTTC. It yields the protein CASSPGVKVSGANVLTF.

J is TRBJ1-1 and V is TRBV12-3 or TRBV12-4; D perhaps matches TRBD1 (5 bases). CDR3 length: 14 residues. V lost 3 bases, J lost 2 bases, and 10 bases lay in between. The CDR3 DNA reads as TGTGCCAGCAGTTTGGGGGATTCCAACACTGAAGCTTTCTTT. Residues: CASSLGDSNTEAFF.

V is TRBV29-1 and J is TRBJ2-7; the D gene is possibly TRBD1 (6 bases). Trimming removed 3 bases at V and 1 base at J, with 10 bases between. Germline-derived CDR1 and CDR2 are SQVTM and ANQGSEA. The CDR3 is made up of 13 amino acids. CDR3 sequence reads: CSVEGARSYEQYF. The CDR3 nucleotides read TGCAGCGTTGAGGGGGCCAGATCCTACGAGCAGTACTTC.

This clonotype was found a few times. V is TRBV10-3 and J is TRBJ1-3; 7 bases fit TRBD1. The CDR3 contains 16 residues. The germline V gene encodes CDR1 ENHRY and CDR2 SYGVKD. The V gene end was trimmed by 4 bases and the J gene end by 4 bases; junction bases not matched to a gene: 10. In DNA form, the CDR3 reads TGTGCCATCAGTGGTCGACTCACAGGGGCCGGAAACACCATATATTTT. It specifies CAISGRLTGAGNTIYF.

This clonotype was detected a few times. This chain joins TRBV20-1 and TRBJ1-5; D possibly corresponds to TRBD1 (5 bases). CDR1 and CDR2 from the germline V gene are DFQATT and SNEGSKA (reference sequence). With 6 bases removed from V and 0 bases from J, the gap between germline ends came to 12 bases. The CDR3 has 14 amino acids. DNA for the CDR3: TGCAGTGCCGTCCCTGGGGGTAGCAATCAGCCCCAGCATTTT. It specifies CSAVPGGSNQPQHF.

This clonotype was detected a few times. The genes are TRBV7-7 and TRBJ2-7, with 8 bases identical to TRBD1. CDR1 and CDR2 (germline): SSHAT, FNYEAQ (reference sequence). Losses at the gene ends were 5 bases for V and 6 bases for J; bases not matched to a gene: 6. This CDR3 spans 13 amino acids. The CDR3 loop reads CASSGNRGAEQYF. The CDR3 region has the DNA TGTGCCAGCAGCGGAAACAGGGGGGCCGAGCAGTACTTC.

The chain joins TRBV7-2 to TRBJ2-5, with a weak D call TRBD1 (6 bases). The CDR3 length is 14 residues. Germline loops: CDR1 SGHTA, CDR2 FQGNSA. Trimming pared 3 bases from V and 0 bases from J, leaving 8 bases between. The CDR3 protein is CASSFRTDQETQYF. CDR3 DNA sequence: TGTGCCAGCAGCTTCCGGACAGACCAAGAGACCCAGTACTTC.

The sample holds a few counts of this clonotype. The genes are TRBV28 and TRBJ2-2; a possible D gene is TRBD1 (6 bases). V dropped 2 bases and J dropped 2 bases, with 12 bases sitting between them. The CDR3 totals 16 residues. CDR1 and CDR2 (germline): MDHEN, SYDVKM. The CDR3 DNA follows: TGTGCCAGCAGTTTAGCCGGGACACTTAACACCGGGGAGCTGTTTTTT. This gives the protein CASSLAGTLNTGELFF.

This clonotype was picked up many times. The CDR3 DNA reads TGCAGTGCTAGAGATCGGGTCAGCGCTAACTATGGCTACACCTTC. It specifies CSARDRVSANYGYTF. This chain connects TRBV20-1 to TRBJ1-2; unclear D gene. Germline-derived CDR1 and CDR2 are DFQATT and SNEGSKA (reference sequence). CDR3 length: 15 residues. Trimming removed 0 bases from V and 0 bases from J, with 11 bases in between.